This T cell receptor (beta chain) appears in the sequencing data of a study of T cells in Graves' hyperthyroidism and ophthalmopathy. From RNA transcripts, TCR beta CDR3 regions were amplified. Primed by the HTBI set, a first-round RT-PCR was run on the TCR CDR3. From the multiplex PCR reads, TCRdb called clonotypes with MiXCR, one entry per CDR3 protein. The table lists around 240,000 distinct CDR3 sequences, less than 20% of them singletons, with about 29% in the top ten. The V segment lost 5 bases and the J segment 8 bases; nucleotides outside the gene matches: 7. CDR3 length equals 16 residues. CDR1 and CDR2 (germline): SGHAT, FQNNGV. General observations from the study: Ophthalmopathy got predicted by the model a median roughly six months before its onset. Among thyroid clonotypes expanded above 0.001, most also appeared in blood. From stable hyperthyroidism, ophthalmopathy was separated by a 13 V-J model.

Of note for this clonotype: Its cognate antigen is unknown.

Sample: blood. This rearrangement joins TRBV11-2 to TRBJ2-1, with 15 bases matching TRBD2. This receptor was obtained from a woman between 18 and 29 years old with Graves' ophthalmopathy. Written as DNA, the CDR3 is TGTGCCAGCAGCCCTGGGACTAGCGGGAGGTCCGATGAGCAGTTCTTC. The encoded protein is CASSPGTSGRSDEQFF.